This T cell receptor (beta chain) derives from a study of long-term antiretroviral therapy in people with HIV (dated by TCRdb to between 2021 and 2024). Turning to the overall study: The earliest samples were collected about a decade before the 2015 WHO recommendation for immediate ART, when ART was typically delayed until CD4 counts fell. No cross-contamination during QIAcube processing was seen in test extractions of a monoclonal T-cell line run alongside about 33 polyclonal samples. Among the approximately 27 participants with HIV, eleven were female. A total of about 200 cryopreserved PBMC samples were contributed to the cohort by 30 adults with confirmed HIV infection, with samples collected serially over a mean of roughly six years (range 1-12). This retrospective serial study examined whether starting ART and sustained HIV suppression were associated with changes in the composition and diversity of the TRB repertoire in peripheral blood.

This clone has just one count. Its antigen has not been determined. The input lacks base qualities; no much larger clone sits a single base away. Trimming costs V 7 bases and J 3 bases, and their ends lie 10 bases apart. The CDR3 sequence holds 11 residues, the cysteine and phenylalanine included. This entry keeps only the CDR3 DNA: 33 bases, framed from base 1. From the germline V gene (reference sequence), CDR1 is DFQATT and CDR2 is SNEGSKA. Inclusion was restricted to participants for whom at least one PBMC sample before ART initiation and at least two post-ART samples were available. All participants with HIV were treated in the United States of America. Before DNA extraction, cryopreserved samples of about 0.9-11 million PBMC were thawed and washed. At the time of the earliest PBMC sample for each participant with HIV, ages ranged from about 23 to 60 years. PBMC samples from each participant spanned 1-4 timepoints before ART initiation and 2-8 timepoints after ART initiation, with a median of 7 samples. Serial HIV viral load, CD4+ T-cell count, ART history and demographic data were obtained for every participant. A Qiagen kit on a QIAcube was used to extract genomic DNA from unsorted PBMC, with samples processed in batches of 12.

On the study overall, not on this receptor specifically: CDR3 length ranges in HIV repertoires were narrower than in controls, and network structure suggested an antigen-experienced repertoire with only a slight naive shift after ART. A significant increase in TRB diversity was found to be associated with ART initiation, although TRB diversity was observed to remain significantly below that of transplant donor controls even after long-term ART. Expanded TRB clones identified before ART initiation dominated the repertoire at all time points, although this dominance fluctuated and declined in many PLHIV after ART. Inferences about post-ART repertoire changes were limited because no data were available on ART adherence, viral resistance or therapy changes. Because pre-ART samples had limited cell numbers, profiling was done on unsorted PBMC rather than on sorted CD4+ and CD8+ T cells. Limited PBMC availability meant only the TCR beta chain was sequenced, without alpha chain pairing. Samples dated from the mid-2000s to the late 2010s, and the ART regimens used may be less effective than current ones.

The immunoSEQ hsTCRB v3.0 assay was used at survey level resolution to sequence the TRB variable region. A depth of about 40,000-50,000 T-cell genomes per sample was targeted for TRB sequencing. Pooled TRB libraries were sequenced on an Illumina MiSeq with a v3 150-cycle kit. As for the authors' bioinformatics: Repertoire analysis ran in R within a reproducible Nextflow workflow covering QC, data transformation and analysis. LymphoSeq2, an R package for exploring AIRR-Seq data, was used to implement the custom analyses. A handful of samples that produced fewer than 5000 total TRB sequences were removed, so some 180 HIV repertoires were analyzed. Among the roughly 200 retained HIV repertoires, some 59 were collected before ART initiation and 129 after ART initiation. Each repertoire was downsampled to 5000 TRB nucleotide sequences, and summary statistics were averaged across 100 downsampling iterations. TRB sequences were retained for analysis only if CDR3 regions of at least seven amino acids were present. Two measures captured diversity: a Shannon entropy-derived clonality score and the Gini coefficient. In the repertoire networks, any two of the top 5000 CDR3 amino acid sequences were connected whenever the two sequences differed by an edit distance of one. Antigen specificity groups and MHC restriction were predicted for TRB CDR3 amino acid sequences with GLIPH2. Known CMV, EBV, HIV or tissue antigen associations were flagged by matching CDR3 amino acid sequences against VDJdb and McPAS-TCR. Pre-ART, post-ART and control groups were compared with Wilcoxon signed-rank tests and Holm-Bonferroni correction. This immuneACCESS table, as held by TCRdb, lists in-frame sequences with V and J called but not all clones. Of the missing ones, under half trace to an unresolved V gene in checked studies; the others have no known cause. V, J and clone size derive from that table, while D and trimming were established from the DNA sequence. This sample gives about 17,000 clones in total; 91% of them show up just once. The ten largest clones take up approximately 8.7% of the sample.

In this chain, TRBV20-1 is recombined with TRBJ2-7; a weak D assignment points to TRBD1 (5 bases agree). This TCR was recovered from a man in his sixties with HIV. Source: unsorted PBMCs, taken 0.3 years after starting antiretroviral therapy. The CDR3 region: CSVGRDYEQYF. The DNA sequence is given as TGCAGTGTCGGCAGGGACTACGAGCAGTACTTC.